This T cell receptor beta chain was observed in a study of blood T cell repertoires in COVID-19. Study at large: PBMCs, B-cell-depleted T cells, or T cells were the source of the cDNA or gDNA that made up the material.

The V and J ends lost 4 bases and 4 bases respectively, with 10 bases between them. The CDR3 contains 13 residues. CDR1 is SGHTA and CDR2 is FQGNSA in the germline V gene. During active infection, Seattle patients enrolled and were then monitored through disease. In the source study's methods: Nucleated cell counts were estimated from reference gene primer amplification. Produced via immunoSEQ multiplex PCR; TCRdb's table is partial and in-frame only. V and J calls and clone size come straight from that table; D and trimming were deduced from the DNA. This table holds 55,000 to 75,000 clones, approximately 83% found once.

Specimen: peripheral blood. This chain links TRBV7-2 with TRBJ1-2, with unresolved D. The clonotype originates from an older man with COVID-19, enrolled during active disease. CDR3 residues: CASSSGGVYGYTF. The CDR3 DNA follows: TGTGCCAGCAGCTCGGGCGGGGTCTATGGCTACACCTTC.